This T cell receptor (beta chain) was recovered during a study of neurological immune-mediated disorders. Regarding the study as a whole: One related-CDR3 cluster, found by phylogenetic grouping, held repertoires of 18 of 34 multiple sclerosis patients and is a possible signature. HTLV-1-associated myelopathy showed the most TCR clonal expansion; multiple sclerosis the least, below healthy controls.

The ends lost 3 bases at V and 0 bases at J; junction bases unmatched: 3. The CDR3 spans 15 residues. Germline loops: CDR1 SQVTM, CDR2 ANQGSEA. This clonotype was found many times. The antigen is unknown. cDNA was made by 5'RACE with 10-nucleotide random UMIs. TCRdb re-derived calls from the 5' RACE reads in MiXCR, one entry per CDR3 protein. The repertoire holds roughly 100,000 distinct CDR3 sequences, with around 3.3% as singletons. The clonotype originates from a woman between 18 and 30 years old with multiple sclerosis. The sample was PBMCs. V and J are TRBV29-1 and TRBJ2-2, with 8 bases matching TRBD2. Here the CDR3 DNA reads TGCAGCGTTGACAGAGCGGGAGCGAACACCGGGGAGCTGTTTTTT. It encodes CSVDRAGANTGELFF.